One and the same sample provided the 27 T cell receptor beta chains below, sequenced in a study of cytomegalovirus exposure and HLA in healthy donors. Method: immunoSEQ multiplex PCR; TCRdb's copy keeps in-frame clones and lacks some. The sample has over 150,000 clones; roughly nine tenths are singletons. The sequenced sample was PBMCs. The receptors here all came from a man between 18 and 29 years old in good health and CMV-seropositive.

The chain has TRBV5-1 and TRBJ2-3, with 7 positions matching TRBD2. Germline V gene data show CDR1 as SGHRS and CDR2 as YFSETQ. The CDR3 has 15 residues. The J segment lost 2 bases and the V segment lost 4 bases, leaving 7 bases of the junction unmatched. The CDR3 bases are TGCGCCAGCAGCCCCAAAGAGCGGGACACAGATACGCAGTATTTT. Protein product: CASSPKERDTDTQYF.

This chain uses TRBV6-4 with TRBJ2-3; 8 bases map to TRBD1. The length of the CDR3 is 15 residues. Germline V CDR1 and CDR2: MRHNA, SNTAGT. V lost 6 bases, J lost 5 bases, and 10 bases stayed unmatched. CDR3 loop: CASSPRAGGLDTQYF. CDR3 nucleotide sequence: TGTGCCAGCAGCCCGCGGGCAGGGGGCCTAGATACGCAGTATTTT.

This chain links TRBV6-1 with TRBJ2-7; 9 bases fit TRBD1. CDR1 is MNHNS and CDR2 is SASEGT in the germline V gene. The CDR3 extends over 17 amino acids. J gave up 1 base and V 2 bases, and 9 bases lay outside the gene matches. The CDR3 is CASSENVPGQGSYEQYF. For the CDR3, the DNA is TGTGCCAGCAGTGAAAACGTTCCGGGACAGGGTTCCTACGAGCAGTACTTC.

This chain connects TRBV6-1 to TRBJ2-3, with D possibly matching TRBD1 (6 bases). The V end was cut by 3 bases, the J end by 4 bases, with 11 bases between. Per germline, CDR1 MNHNS and CDR2 SASEGT. The CDR3 runs 14 residues. The CDR3: CASSDVRGADTQYF. The CDR3 coding sequence is TGTGCCAGCAGTGATGTCAGGGGAGCAGATACGCAGTATTTT.

This clone was observed once. J is TRBJ2-4 and V is TRBV7-3; TRBD2 agrees at 8 bases. V shed 5 bases and J 8 bases; nucleotides not matched to a gene: 11. Germline V lookup: CDR1 SGHTA, CDR2 FQGTGA. The CDR3 is 15 residues long. This chain's CDR3 is CASSPQPSRGDIQYF. CDR3 in DNA: TGTGCCAGCAGCCCCCAGCCGTCGCGGGGGGACATTCAGTACTTC.

The chain links TRBV5-4 to TRBJ1-1; the match to TRBD1 covers 7 bases. Germline CDR1 is SGHNT and CDR2 is YYREEE (reference sequence). Unmatched junction bases numbered 6, after V lost 3 bases and J lost 1 base. The CDR3 runs to 15 residues. The CDR3 sequence is CASSSYRGRNTEAFF. CDR3 sequence (DNA): TGTGCCAGCAGCTCGTACAGGGGAAGGAACACTGAAGCTTTCTTT.

This rearrangement joins TRBV5-1 to TRBJ2-5; 7 bases match TRBD1. Germline loops: CDR1 SGHRS, CDR2 YFSETQ. CDR3 length: 18 residues. V trimming: 2 bases; J trimming: 2 bases; junction bases outside the gene matches: 15. CDR3 region: CASSFVPPRQGLQETQYF. The CDR3 bases are TGCGCCAGCAGCTTTGTTCCCCCCCGACAGGGCTTACAAGAGACCCAGTACTTC.

The J gene is TRBJ2-7, the V gene TRBV27; 9 positions match TRBD1. This CDR3 has 15 residues. Germline CDR1 and CDR2: MNHEY and SMNVEV (reference sequence). The junction had 9 bases not matched to a gene; V was cut back by 6 bases and J by 3 bases. CDR3 coding DNA: TGTGCCAGCAGCCGAAGCGGGACAGGGTACTACGAGCAGTACTTC. Translated, it gives CASSRSGTGYYEQYF.

The chain links TRBV6-6 to TRBJ1-1, with 9 bases aligning to TRBD1. Trimming removed 5 bases from V and 5 bases from J; junction bases left unmatched: 3. Germline V CDR1 and CDR2: MNHNY, SVGAGI (reference sequence). The CDR3 loop spans 13 amino acids. In DNA form, the CDR3 reads TGTGCCAGCAGTCCGGGACAGGGAACTGAAGCTTTCTTT. Its translation is CASSPGQGTEAFF.

The chain couples TRBV6-1 to TRBJ1-1, with 8 bases fitting TRBD1. CDR3 length equals 15 residues. V was pared by 4 bases and J by 0 bases, with 4 bases of the junction left unmatched. Germline-derived CDR1 and CDR2 are MNHNS and SASEGT. This chain's CDR3 is CASSVQGALNTEAFF. CDR3 coding DNA: TGTGCCAGCAGTGTCCAGGGGGCCCTGAACACTGAAGCTTTCTTT.

The J gene is TRBJ2-1, the V gene TRBV11-3, with 13 bases identical to TRBD2. The CDR3 has 17 amino acids. Losses at the gene ends were 3 bases for V and 8 bases for J; bases not matched to a gene: 10. Germline V gene sequence: CDR1 SGHNT, CDR2 YENEEA. In nucleotides, the CDR3 is TGTGCCAGCAGCTTTGGGGAACTAGCGGGAGGGAGAGATGAGCAGTTCTTC. This sequence encodes CASSFGELAGGRDEQFF.

V gene TRBV19 combines with J gene TRBJ2-3; the match to TRBD2 covers 8 bases. V gave up 2 bases and J gave up 2 bases; unmatched junction bases: 12. The germline V gene has CDR1 LNHDA and CDR2 SQIVND (reference sequence). This CDR3 comprises 18 residues. The CDR3 DNA reads as TGTGCCAGTAGTATAACTTCGGGACTAGGAGGGGTCACAGATACGCAGTATTTT. Protein sequence: CASSITSGLGGVTDTQYF.

The chain couples TRBV9 to TRBJ2-3, with D tentatively TRBD2 (7 bases). V shed 0 bases and J shed 6 bases, with 11 bases lying between them. The germline V gene encodes CDR1 SGDLS and CDR2 YYNGEE. The CDR3 is 14 residues long. For the CDR3, the DNA is TGTGCCAGCAGCGTAGAAGGGGGGGTGGATACGCAGTATTTT. This sequence encodes CASSVEGGVDTQYF.

The chain links TRBV11-3 to TRBJ2-7; possibly TRBD1 for D (6 bases). Looked up from germline, CDR1 is SGHNT and CDR2 is YENEEA. The CDR3 is made up of 15 amino acids. V lost 5 bases and J 1 base, leaving 15 bases between the germline ends. The DNA of the CDR3 is TGTGCCAGCAGCGCAGGGGCATTGGAATCCTACGAGCAGTACTTC. This gives the protein CASSAGALESYEQYF.

The rearrangement joins TRBV28 to TRBJ1-2; D gene ambiguous. Germline loops: CDR1 MDHEN, CDR2 SYDVKM. The germline V and J ends were trimmed by 7 bases and 2 bases, with 5 bases remaining between them. The CDR3 runs to 11 residues. CDR3 bases: TGTGCCAGCATCGGGAACTATGGCTACACCTTC. Translation gives CASIGNYGYTF.

The rearrangement links TRBV2 to TRBJ1-4; 8 nucleotides match TRBD1. CDR1 SNHLY and CDR2 FYNNEI come from the germline V gene. Germline trimming cut 4 bases from V and 7 bases from J; bases unmatched to any gene: 2. This CDR3 has 13 residues. As DNA, the CDR3 is TGTGCCAGCAGTGGTGGGACAGGTGAAAAACTGTTTTTT. Amino acid sequence: CASSGGTGEKLFF. Combining the CDR3 with reference TRBV2 and TRBJ1-4 gives the whole variable domain EPEVTQTPSHQVTQMGQEVILRCVPISNHLYFYWYRQILGQKVEFLVSFYNNEISEKSEIFDDQFSVERPDGSNFTLKIRSTKLEDSAMYFCASSGGTGEKLFFGSGTQLSVL.

The J gene is TRBJ2-3, the V gene TRBV11-2; D is uncertain. The CDR3 runs 14 residues. V was shortened by 4 bases and J by 7 bases, with 15 bases between the two germline ends. The germline gives CDR1 SGHAT, CDR2 FQNNGV. CDR3: CASSSPRRGYTQYF. The DNA for the CDR3 is TGTGCCAGCAGCTCACCCCGTCGAGGCTATACGCAGTATTTT.

V is TRBV2 and J is TRBJ1-2; 7 bases line up with TRBD1. Trimming took 6 bases from V and 2 from J; bases not matched to a gene: 12. The CDR3 is made up of 16 amino acids. The V gene's germline CDR1 is SNHLY and CDR2 FYNNEI. CDR3 bases: TGTGCCAGCAGCCGAAACGCGGGACAGTCCAACTATGGCTACACCTTC. This sequence encodes CASSRNAGQSNYGYTF. The full variable domain, rest sourced from reference TRBV2 and TRBJ1-2, is EPEVTQTPSHQVTQMGQEVILRCVPISNHLYFYWYRQILGQKVEFLVSFYNNEISEKSEIFDDQFSVERPDGSNFTLKIRSTKLEDSAMYFCASSRNAGQSNYGYTFGSGTRLTVV.

As for this clone: At one end, the junction sequence differs from germline, possibly due to a read error. The chain couples TRBV29-1 to TRBJ2-1; 7 positions match TRBD2. This CDR3 is built from 15 residues. CDR1 is SQVTM, CDR2 ANQGSEA, per germline. The CDR3 DNA follows: TGCAGCGGTGAAACTTGGACTAGCTCCTACAATGAGCAGTTCTTC. As protein: CSGETWTSSYNEQFF.

The chain carries TRBV19 and TRBJ2-7; tentative D call: TRBD2 (6 bases). The CDR3 has 16 amino acids. Germline values: CDR1 LNHDA, CDR2 SQIVND (reference sequence). V was shortened by 1 base and J by 3 bases, with 16 bases between the two germline ends. In nucleotides, the CDR3 is TGTGCCAGTAGTATAGGACCCTCAGCGGGCTACTACGAGCAGTACTTC. This translates into CASSIGPSAGYYEQYF.

This chain connects TRBV5-6 to TRBJ2-1, with TRBD1 matching over 7 bases. The CDR3 covers 16 residues. The V and J ends lost 3 bases and 0 bases, in that order; junction bases with no gene match: 6. Germline V gives CDR1 SGHDT, CDR2 YYEEEE. CDR3 residues: CASSSTGESSYNEQFF. Here the CDR3 DNA reads TGTGCCAGCAGCTCTACAGGGGAGAGCTCCTACAATGAGCAGTTCTTC.

The chain combines TRBV19 with TRBJ2-7, with a weak D call TRBD2 (5 bases). The CDR3 is 14 residues long. Trimming cost V 6 bases and J 7 bases, with 19 bases left between them. CDR1 and CDR2 (germline): LNHDA, SQIVND (reference sequence). The CDR3 spells CASSLTGKTGEQYF. CDR3 bases: TGTGCCAGTAGCCTCACGGGAAAGACGGGGGAGCAGTACTTC.

The chain has TRBV18 and TRBJ1-5; TRBD1 matches 7 bases. Losses at the gene ends were 0 bases for V and 5 bases for J; bases not matched to a gene: 4. CDR1 and CDR2 from the germline V gene are KGHSH and LQKENI. The CDR3 consists of 15 residues. The CDR3 DNA sequence: TGTGCCAGCTCACCACCGGACAGGCAAGATCAGCCCCAGCATTTT. Residues: CASSPPDRQDQPQHF.

This chain joins TRBV6-5 and TRBJ2-2; tentatively, D is TRBD2 (5 bases). Germline V gives CDR1 MNHEY, CDR2 SVGAGI. CDR3 size: 13 residues. V dropped 8 bases and J dropped 7 bases, with 14 bases sitting between them. CDR3 nucleotides: TGTGCCAGCTCCCGGGGTGGTAGCGGGGAGCTGTTTTTT. Encoded protein: CASSRGGSGELFF.

This clone came up many times. CDR3 protein: CASSLSVRDITYEQYF. CDR3 in DNA: TGTGCCAGCAGTTTATCTGTCCGGGACATTACCTACGAGCAGTACTTC. The V gene is TRBV27, the J gene TRBJ2-7; the D gene is possibly TRBD1 (6 bases). This CDR3 comprises 16 residues. Germline V gene data show CDR1 as MNHEY and CDR2 as SMNVEV (reference sequence). With 0 bases removed from V and 2 bases from J, the gap between germline ends came to 14 bases.

The CDR3 sequence: CSVGGQGYEQYF. As DNA, the CDR3 is TGCAGCGTTGGCGGACAGGGCTACGAGCAGTACTTC. The chain has TRBV29-1 and TRBJ2-7; 8 bases line up with TRBD1. CDR1 and CDR2 (germline): SQVTM, ANQGSEA. This CDR3 spans 12 amino acids. After removal of 4 bases from V and 3 bases from J, the junction contained 2 bases not matched to a gene.

This chain's CDR3 is CASSRNRGLLYTGELFF. As DNA, the CDR3 is TGCGCCAGCAGTCGTAACCGCGGACTATTATACACCGGGGAGCTGTTTTTT. The rearrangement uses TRBV4-1 and TRBJ2-2; possible D gene TRBD2, 6 bases. This CDR3 has 17 residues. Germline-derived CDR1 and CDR2 are MGHRA and YSYEKL. Trimming took 6 bases from V and 3 from J, leaving 20 bases between them.